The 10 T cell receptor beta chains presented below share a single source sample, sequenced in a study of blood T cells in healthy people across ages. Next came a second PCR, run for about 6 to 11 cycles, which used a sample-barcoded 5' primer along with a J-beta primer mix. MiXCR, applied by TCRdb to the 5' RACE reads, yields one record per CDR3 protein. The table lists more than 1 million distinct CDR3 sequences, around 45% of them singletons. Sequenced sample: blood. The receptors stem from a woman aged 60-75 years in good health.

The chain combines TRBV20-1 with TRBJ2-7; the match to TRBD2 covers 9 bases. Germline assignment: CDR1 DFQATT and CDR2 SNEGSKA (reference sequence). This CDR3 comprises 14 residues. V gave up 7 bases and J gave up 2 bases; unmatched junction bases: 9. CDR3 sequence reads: CSVLGASGTYEQYF. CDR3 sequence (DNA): TGCAGTGTCCTGGGGGCTAGCGGGACCTACGAGCAGTACTTC.

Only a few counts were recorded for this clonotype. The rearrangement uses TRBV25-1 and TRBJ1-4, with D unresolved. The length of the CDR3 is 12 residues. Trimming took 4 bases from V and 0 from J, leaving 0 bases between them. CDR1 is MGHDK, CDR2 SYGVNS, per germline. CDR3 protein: CASSATNEKLFF. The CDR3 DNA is TGTGCCAGCAGTGCAACTAATGAAAAACTGTTTTTT.

DNA of the CDR3: TGCAGTGCTGTCCCGGGACTTACCCACACAGATACGCAGTATTTT. It translates to CSAVPGLTHTDTQYF. The gene calls are TRBV20-1 and TRBJ2-3; weak D call: TRBD2 (6 bases). The germline V and J ends were trimmed by 5 bases and 2 bases, with 17 bases remaining between them. This CDR3 spans 15 amino acids. Per the germline V gene, CDR1 is DFQATT and CDR2 is SNEGSKA (reference sequence).

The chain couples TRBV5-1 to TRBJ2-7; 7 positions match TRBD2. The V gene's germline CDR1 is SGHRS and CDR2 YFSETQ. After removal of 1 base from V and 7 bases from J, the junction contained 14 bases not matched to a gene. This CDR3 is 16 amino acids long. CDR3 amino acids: CASSLSGTRSYNEQYF. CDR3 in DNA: TGCGCCAGCAGCTTGAGCGGGACCCGCTCCTACAATGAGCAGTACTTC.

The CDR3 bases are TGTGCCAGTAGTATCCGGACAGCGGGTTACGAGCAGTACTTC. This translates into CASSIRTAGYEQYF. The J gene is TRBJ2-5, the V gene TRBV19; TRBD1 or TRBD2 may be the D gene (6 bases each). The DNA end is a closer match to TRBJ2-7, so the J assignment may be wrong. Germline values: CDR1 LNHDA, CDR2 SQIVND (reference sequence). The CDR3 has 14 amino acids.

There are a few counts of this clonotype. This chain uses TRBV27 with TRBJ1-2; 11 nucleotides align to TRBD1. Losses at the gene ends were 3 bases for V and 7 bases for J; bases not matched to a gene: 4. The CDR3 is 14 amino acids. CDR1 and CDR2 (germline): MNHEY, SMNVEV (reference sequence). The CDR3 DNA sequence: TGTGCCAGCAGTTTTCGGACAGGGGGCGGTGGCTACACCTTC. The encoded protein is CASSFRTGGGGYTF.

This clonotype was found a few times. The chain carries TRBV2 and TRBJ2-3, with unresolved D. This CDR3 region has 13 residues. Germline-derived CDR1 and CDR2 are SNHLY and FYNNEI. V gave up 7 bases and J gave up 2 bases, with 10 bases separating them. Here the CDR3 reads CASNWKSTDTQYF. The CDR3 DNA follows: TGTGCCAGCAACTGGAAATCCACAGATACGCAGTATTTT. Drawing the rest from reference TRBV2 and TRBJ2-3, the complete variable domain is EPEVTQTPSHQVTQMGQEVILRCVPISNHLYFYWYRQILGQKVEFLVSFYNNEISEKSEIFDDQFSVERPDGSNFTLKIRSTKLEDSAMYFCASNWKSTDTQYFGPGTRLTVL.

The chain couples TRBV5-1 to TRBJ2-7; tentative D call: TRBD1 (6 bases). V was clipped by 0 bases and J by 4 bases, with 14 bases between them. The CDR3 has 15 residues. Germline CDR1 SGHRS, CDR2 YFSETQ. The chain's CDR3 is CASSLAQGRVYEQYF. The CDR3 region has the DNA TGCGCCAGCAGCTTGGCTCAGGGGCGAGTGTACGAGCAGTACTTC.

CDR3 sequence (DNA): TGTGCCATCAGTACTAGCGTTAGCTCCTACAATGAGCAGTACTTC. Residues: CAISTSVSSYNEQYF. The V call is TRBV10-3, the J call TRBJ2-1, with 7 bases identical to TRBD2. The J call may be mistaken, given a closer DNA end match to TRBJ2-7. The CDR3 length is 15 residues. Germline CDR1 is ENHRY and CDR2 is SYGVKD.

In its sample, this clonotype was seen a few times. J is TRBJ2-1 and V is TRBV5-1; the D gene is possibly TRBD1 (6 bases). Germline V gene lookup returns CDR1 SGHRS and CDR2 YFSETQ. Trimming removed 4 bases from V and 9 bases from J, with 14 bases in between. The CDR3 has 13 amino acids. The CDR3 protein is CASSPLTGLEQFF. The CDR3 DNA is TGCGCCAGCAGCCCCCTAACAGGGCTTGAGCAGTTCTTC.